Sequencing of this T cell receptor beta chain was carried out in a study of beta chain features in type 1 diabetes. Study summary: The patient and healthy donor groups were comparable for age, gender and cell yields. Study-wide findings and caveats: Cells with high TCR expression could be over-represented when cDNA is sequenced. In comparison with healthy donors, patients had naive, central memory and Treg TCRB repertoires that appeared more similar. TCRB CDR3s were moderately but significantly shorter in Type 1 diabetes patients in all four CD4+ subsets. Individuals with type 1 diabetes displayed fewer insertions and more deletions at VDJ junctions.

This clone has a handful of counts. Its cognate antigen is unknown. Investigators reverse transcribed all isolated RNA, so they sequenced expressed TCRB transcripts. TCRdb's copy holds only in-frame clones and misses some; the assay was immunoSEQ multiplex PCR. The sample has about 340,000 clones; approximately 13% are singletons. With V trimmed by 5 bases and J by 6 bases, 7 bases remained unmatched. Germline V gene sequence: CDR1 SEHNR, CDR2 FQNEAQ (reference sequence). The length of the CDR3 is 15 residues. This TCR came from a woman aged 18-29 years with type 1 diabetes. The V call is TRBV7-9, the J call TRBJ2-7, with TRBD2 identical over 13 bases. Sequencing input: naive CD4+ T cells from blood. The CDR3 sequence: CASSPRLAGGSEQYF. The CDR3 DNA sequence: TGTGCCAGCAGCCCACGACTAGCGGGAGGTTCCGAGCAGTACTTC. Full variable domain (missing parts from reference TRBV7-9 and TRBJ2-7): DTGVSQNPRHKITKRGQNVTFRCDPISEHNRLYWYRQTLGQGPEFLTYFQNEAQLEKSRLLSDRFSAERPKGSFSTLEIQRTEQGDSAMYLCASSPRLAGGSEQYFGPGTRLTVT.